This TCR beta chain came from a study of T cell clonotyping in hematopoietic cell transplantation. Whole-study context: Recipient samples before transplant were obtained post-cytoreduction. The study's findings and limits: After transplant, recipient diversity fell while pathologically expanded clonotypes grew through day 180. No sorting was done, leaving CD4 and CD8 contributions mixed.

Clones were read by immunoSEQ multiplex PCR, and TCRdb kept only the in-frame ones, dropping some. The data hold 20,000 to 25,000 clones, with roughly 90% observed a single time. V lost 10 bases to trimming and J lost 4 bases; unmatched junction nucleotides: 9. In germline, CDR1 is LNHDA, CDR2 SQIVND (reference sequence). The CDR3 is made up of 13 amino acids. Of note for this clone: Its antigen is undetermined.

This sample's time point: recipient sample about 28 days before transplant, after cytoreduction. The V call is TRBV19, the J call TRBJ1-2, with TRBD1 matching 7 bases. The receptor comes from a man aged 18 to 30 with biphenotypic leukemia. Some clones in this sample may be carry-over from other donors' samples. The sample here was peripheral blood mononuclear cells, taken before stem cell transplant. The chain's CDR3 is CATTPTGPYGYTF. The CDR3 DNA follows: TGTGCCACCACACCGACAGGGCCCTATGGCTACACCTTC. Based on the CDR3 plus reference TRBV19 and TRBJ1-2, the full variable domain is DGGITQSPKYLFRKEGQNVTLSCEQNLNHDAMYWYRQDPGQGLRLIYYSQIVNDFQKGDIAEGYSVSREKKESFPLTVTSAQKNPTAFYLCATTPTGPYGYTFGSGTRLTVV.